The following is a T cell receptor beta chain sequence with its context. The data derive from a study of blood T cell repertoires in COVID-19. Profiled with immunoSEQ multiplex PCR; TCRdb holds only in-frame clones, not every one. Here the sample spans over 50,000 clones, approximately 92% being singletons. The CDR3 sequence is 17 residues long. Trimming stripped 1 base from V and 5 bases from J, with 18 bases between. Germline V gives CDR1 SGHRS, CDR2 YFSETQ. The receptor was derived from a man between 50 and 59 years old with active COVID-19. The sample consisted of peripheral blood. The rearrangement uses TRBV5-1 and TRBJ2-2; D possibly corresponds to TRBD1 (5 bases). CDR3 loop: CASSLIPGSSLTGELFF. CDR3 DNA: TGCGCCAGCAGCTTGATCCCAGGGTCATCTCTTACCGGGGAGCTGTTTTTT.